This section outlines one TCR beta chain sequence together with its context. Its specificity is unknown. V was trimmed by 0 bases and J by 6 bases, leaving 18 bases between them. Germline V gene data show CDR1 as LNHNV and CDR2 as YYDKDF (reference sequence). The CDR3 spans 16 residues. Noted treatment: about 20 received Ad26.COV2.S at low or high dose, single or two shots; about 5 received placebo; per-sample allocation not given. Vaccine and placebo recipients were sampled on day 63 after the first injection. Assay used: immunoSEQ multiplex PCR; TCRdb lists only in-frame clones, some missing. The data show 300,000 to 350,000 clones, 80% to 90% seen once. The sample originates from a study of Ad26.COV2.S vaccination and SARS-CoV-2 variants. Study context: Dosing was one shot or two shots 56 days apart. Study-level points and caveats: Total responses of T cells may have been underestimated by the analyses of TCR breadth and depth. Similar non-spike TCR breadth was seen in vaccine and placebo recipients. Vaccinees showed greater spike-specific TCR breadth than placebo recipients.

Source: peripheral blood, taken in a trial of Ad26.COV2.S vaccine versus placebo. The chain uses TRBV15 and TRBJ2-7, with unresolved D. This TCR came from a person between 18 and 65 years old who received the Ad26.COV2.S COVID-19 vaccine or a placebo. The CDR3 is CATSRDLRRTGSEQYF. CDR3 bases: TGTGCCACCAGCAGAGACTTAAGACGGACGGGCTCCGAGCAGTACTTC.